Here is one T cell receptor (beta chain) with its context. There is no known antigen for this receptor. No much larger clone exists at a distance of one base, and base qualities are not known. TCRbeta CDR3 regions were amplified from genomic DNA using the immunoSEQ Assay, a bias-controlled multiplex PCR. In the paper's pipeline: The number of nucleated cells in each sample was estimated from the amplification of reference gene primers within the assay. Sequence reads were collapsed and filtered to measure the absolute abundance of every unique TCRbeta CDR3 rearrangement. For each sample, productive Simpson clonality was calculated as the square root of Simpson's diversity index over productive rearrangements. TCRdb limited this immuneACCESS table to in-frame rearrangements with V and J called. A share of clones is missing; checked studies link under half to unresolved V genes, and the rest is unexplained. V and J calls and clone size are copied from that table; D and trimming were computed from the DNA. Counted in this sample were 95,000 to 110,000 clones; approximately 88% of them appeared once. Clones ranked in the top ten supply 3.5% to 4% of the sample.

Each collaborating institution followed its own protocols to collect whole blood in K2EDTA tubes. Collaborator samples were shipped for TCRbeta analysis as frozen whole blood, isolated PBMCs, or DNA extracted from either sample type. V lost 4 bases and J lost 8 bases; the stretch between them is 14 bases long. The CDR3 goes from the cysteine to the phenylalanine over 13 residues. Only the CDR3 portion is preserved as DNA: 39 bases, with reading frame beginning at the first base. Reading the germline V gene (reference sequence) gives CDR1 LNHDA and CDR2 SQIVND. These data come from a study of blood T cell repertoires in COVID-19 (dated by TCRdb to 2019 to 2021). Study-level background: Samples from collaborators originated in the United States, Italy and Spain and spanned both the acute and convalescent phases of COVID-19. The prospective study material was composed of cDNA or gDNA derived from T cells, B-cell-depleted T cells, or PBMCs. Subjects who had been exposed to COVID-19, were actively infected with it, or had recovered from it provided the deeply sampled blood TCRbeta repertoires that made up the dataset. The repertoires were made available in a free public database intended to serve as a resource for research on the immune response to SARS-CoV-2. Samples were obtained from the ongoing ImmuneRACE study (first 160 participants) and from 1,200 or so subjects provided by 6 global collaborators. Sample metadata almost always included a de-identified subject ID, COVID-19 status, age in years and sex. Where available, HLA class I and class II types were taken from metadata supplied by the sample provider and were not determined by assay-based typing.

The paper as a whole reports these results and caveats: Clinical and demographic metadata were provided uncurated, with the amount varying by source and participant.

The material sequenced was peripheral blood. This receptor chain uses TRBV19 and TRBJ1-2; the D gene is unclear. The source is a woman in her sixties with acute or convalescent COVID-19. The CDR3 has the sequence CASSRRGKAGYTF. Here is the DNA: TGTGCCAGTAGTAGGAGAGGCAAGGCGGGCTACACCTTC.